The T cell receptor (beta chain) under discussion was sequenced for a study of blood T cell repertoires in COVID-19. The wider study: The analysed material was cDNA or gDNA that came from T cells, B-cell-depleted T cells, or PBMCs.

Authors' analysis steps: It was from reference gene primer amplification that nucleated cell counts were estimated. TCRdb keeps only in-frame clones here, not all; method: immunoSEQ multiplex PCR. Clone size and V and J calls were adopted from that table, with D and trimming inferred from the DNA. This table has tens of thousands of clones, roughly 87% appearing once. The CDR3 covers 16 residues. CDR1 and CDR2 (germline): SGHRS, YFSETQ. V gave up 0 bases and J gave up 0 bases, with 13 bases separating them. This sequence originates from a man between 60 and 75 years old with acute or convalescent COVID-19. V gene TRBV5-1 combines with J gene TRBJ2-7, with D perhaps matching TRBD1 (5 bases). The sample was peripheral blood. The CDR3, as DNA: TGCGCCAGCAGCTTGGACAGGTCCCCCTTCTCCTACGAGCAGTACTTC. Translation gives CASSLDRSPFSYEQYF.